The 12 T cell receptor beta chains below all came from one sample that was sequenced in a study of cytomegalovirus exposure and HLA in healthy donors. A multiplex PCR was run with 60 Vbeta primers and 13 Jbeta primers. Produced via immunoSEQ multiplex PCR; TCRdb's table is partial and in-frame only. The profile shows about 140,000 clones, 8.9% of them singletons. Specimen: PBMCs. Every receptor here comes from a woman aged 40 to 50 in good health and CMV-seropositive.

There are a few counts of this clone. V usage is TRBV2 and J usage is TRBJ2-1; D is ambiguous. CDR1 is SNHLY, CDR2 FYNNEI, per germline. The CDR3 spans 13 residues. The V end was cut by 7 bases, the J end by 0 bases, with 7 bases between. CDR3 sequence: CASKTDSYNEQFF. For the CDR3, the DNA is TGTGCCAGCAAGACTGACTCCTACAATGAGCAGTTCTTC.

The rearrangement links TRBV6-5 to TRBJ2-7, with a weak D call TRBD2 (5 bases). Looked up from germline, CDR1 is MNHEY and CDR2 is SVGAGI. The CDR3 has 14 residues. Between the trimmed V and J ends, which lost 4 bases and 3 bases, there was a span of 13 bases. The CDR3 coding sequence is TGTGCCAGCAGTTCCCGGGAAAGCCTCTACGAGCAGTACTTC. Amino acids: CASSSRESLYEQYF.

The CDR3 DNA is TGTGCCAGCAGTTACGAGGGCCGGGGTCTCAATGAGCAGTTCTTC. As protein: CASSYEGRGLNEQFF. The chain has TRBV6-5 and TRBJ2-1, with a tentative D call TRBD2 (5 bases). The CDR3 extends over 15 amino acids. Germline loops: CDR1 MNHEY, CDR2 SVGAGI. V was cut by 2 bases and J by 6 bases, with 14 bases left in between.

DNA of the CDR3: TGTGCCAGCAGCGGACAAGGGGATGAGACAGATACGCAGTATTTT. It is translated as CASSGQGDETDTQYF. The chain combines TRBV9 with TRBJ2-3, with D tentatively TRBD1 (5 bases). Germline lookup yields CDR1 SGDLS and CDR2 YYNGEE. V was cut by 3 bases and J by 3 bases, with 14 bases left in between. There are 15 residues in the CDR3.

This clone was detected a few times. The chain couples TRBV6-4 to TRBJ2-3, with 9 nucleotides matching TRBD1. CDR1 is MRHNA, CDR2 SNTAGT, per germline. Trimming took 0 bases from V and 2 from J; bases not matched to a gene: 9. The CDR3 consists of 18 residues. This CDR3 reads CASSDSGTGTPNTDTQYF. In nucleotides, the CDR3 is TGTGCCAGCAGTGACTCGGGGACAGGGACCCCTAACACAGATACGCAGTATTTT.

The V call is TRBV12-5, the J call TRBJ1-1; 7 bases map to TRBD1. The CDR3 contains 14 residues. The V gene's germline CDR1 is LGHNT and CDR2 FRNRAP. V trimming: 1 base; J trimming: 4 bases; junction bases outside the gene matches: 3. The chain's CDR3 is CASGLAGGSTEAFF. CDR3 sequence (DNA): TGTGCTAGTGGTTTGGCAGGGGGGTCCACTGAAGCTTTCTTT.

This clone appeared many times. CDR3 in amino acids: CASSLGTAYNSPLHF. CDR3 nucleotides: TGTGCCAGCAGCCTCGGGACAGCTTATAATTCACCCCTCCACTTT. The chain is built from TRBV28 and TRBJ1-6; 7 bases are a match to TRBD1. CDR1 MDHEN and CDR2 SYDVKM come from the germline V gene. This CDR3 has 15 residues. V lost 6 bases, J lost 4 bases, and 6 bases stayed unmatched.

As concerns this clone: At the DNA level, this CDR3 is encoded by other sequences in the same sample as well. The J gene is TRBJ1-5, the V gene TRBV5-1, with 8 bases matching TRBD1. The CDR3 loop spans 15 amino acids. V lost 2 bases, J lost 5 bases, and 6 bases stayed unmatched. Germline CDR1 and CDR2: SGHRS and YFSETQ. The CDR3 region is CASSFGTGSHQPQHF. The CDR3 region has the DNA TGCGCCAGCAGCTTTGGGACAGGATCTCATCAGCCCCAGCATTTT.

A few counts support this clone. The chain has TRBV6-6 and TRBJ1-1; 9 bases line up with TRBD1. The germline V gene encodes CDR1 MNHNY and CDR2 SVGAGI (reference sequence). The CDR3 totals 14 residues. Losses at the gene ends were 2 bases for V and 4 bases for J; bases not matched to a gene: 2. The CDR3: CASSYDRGGTEAFF. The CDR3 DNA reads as TGTGCCAGCAGTTACGACAGGGGGGGCACTGAAGCTTTCTTT.

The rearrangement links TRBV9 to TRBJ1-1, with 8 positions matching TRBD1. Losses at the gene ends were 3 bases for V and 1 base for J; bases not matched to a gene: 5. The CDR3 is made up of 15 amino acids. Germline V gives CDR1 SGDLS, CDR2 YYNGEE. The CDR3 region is CASSASGGTNTEAFF. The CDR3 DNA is TGTGCCAGCAGCGCTTCAGGGGGCACGAACACTGAAGCTTTCTTT. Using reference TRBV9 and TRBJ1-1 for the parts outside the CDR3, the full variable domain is DSGVTQTPKHLITATGQRVTLRCSPRSGDLSVYWYQQSLDQGLQFLIQYYNGEERAKGNILERFSAQQFPDLHSELNLSSLELGDSALYFCASSASGGTNTEAFFGQGTRLTVV.

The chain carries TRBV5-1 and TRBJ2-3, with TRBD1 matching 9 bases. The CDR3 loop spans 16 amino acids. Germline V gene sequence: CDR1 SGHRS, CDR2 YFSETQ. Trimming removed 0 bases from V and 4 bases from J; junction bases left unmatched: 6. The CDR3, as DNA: TGCGCCAGCAGCTTGGACCGGACAGGGGTGGCAGATACGCAGTATTTT. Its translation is CASSLDRTGVADTQYF.

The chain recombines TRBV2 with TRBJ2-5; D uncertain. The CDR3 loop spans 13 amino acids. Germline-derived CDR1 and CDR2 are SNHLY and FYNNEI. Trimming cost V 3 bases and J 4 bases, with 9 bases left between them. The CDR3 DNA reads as TGTGCCAGCAGTGACCTGGCAGGAGAGACCCAGTACTTC. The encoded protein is CASSDLAGETQYF.